Sequencing of this T cell receptor beta chain was carried out in a study of CD8+CD57+ T cells in acquired aplastic anemia. Patients selected for sequencing had displayed CD8+CD57+ cell expansion by flow cytometry. A remark on this clonotype: The junction does not match germline at one end; this may be a read error.

Germline assignment: CDR1 GTSNPN and CDR2 SVGIG (reference sequence). This CDR3 contains 13 residues. Profiling that covered TCR beta VDJ and CDR3 relied on genomic DNA as its template. MiXCR was run by TCRdb on the reads, yielding one entry per CDR3 protein. The profile shows 200,000 to 300,000 distinct CDR3 sequences, about 44% of them singletons. The rearrangement joins TRBV30 to TRBJ2-3, with D unresolved. This receptor was identified in a human donor with aplastic anemia. Sequenced: sorted CD4+, CD8+, or CD8+CD57+ T cells (not recorded which) from PBMCs. For the CDR3, the DNA is TGTGTCTGGAGTGTTACGGACACAGATACGCAGTATTTT. It yields the protein CVWSVTDTDTQYF.